The 9 T cell receptor beta chains below come from one sample, sequenced in a study of shared clonotypes between healthy human individuals. TCRdb keeps only in-frame clones here, not all; method: immunoSEQ multiplex PCR. The data contain about 2 million clones, roughly 95% of them singletons. The sequencing input was naive CD4+ T cells sorted from blood. Subset reported: CD45RA+ positively selected. The source is a man younger than 35 in good health.

V and J are TRBV28 and TRBJ2-4, with unresolved D. Deletions cut 3 bases from V and 5 bases from J, with 8 bases between. Germline values: CDR1 MDHEN, CDR2 SYDVKM. The CDR3 runs 13 residues. CDR3 sequence: CASSLGGQNIQYF. CDR3 coding DNA: TGTGCCAGCAGTTTGGGCGGCCAAAACATTCAGTACTTC. Based on the CDR3 plus reference TRBV28 and TRBJ2-4, the full variable domain is DVKVTQSSRYLVKRTGEKVFLECVQDMDHENMFWYRQDPGLGLRLIYFSYDVKMKEKGDIPEGYSVSREKKERFSLILESASTNQTSMYLCASSLGGQNIQYFGAGTRLSVL.

A remark on this clone: This same CDR3 is encoded by further DNA sequences in the sample. The chain is built from TRBV6-5 and TRBJ1-5; 8 positions match TRBD1. CDR3 length: 15 residues. Trimming removed 6 bases from V and 1 base from J; junction bases left unmatched: 5. Germline V lookup: CDR1 MNHEY, CDR2 SVGAGI. CDR3 bases: TGTGCCAGCAGCCGAGGACAGGGAAGCAATCAGCCCCAGCATTTT. This translates into CASSRGQGSNQPQHF.

Turning to this clone: A read error is possible here, since a much larger clone lies one base away. This sample also contains other DNA sequences that code for the same CDR3. J is TRBJ1-1 and V is TRBV11-2; D gene uncertain. Trimming removed 5 bases from V and 5 bases from J, with 12 bases in between. The CDR3 has 13 amino acids. The germline gives CDR1 SGHAT, CDR2 FQNNGV. The CDR3: CASSLRGRTEAFF. CDR3 sequence (DNA): TGTGCCAGCAGCCTCAGAGGGAGGACTGAAGCTTTCTTT.

The chain couples TRBV2 to TRBJ1-4; D ambiguous. V lost 3 bases to trimming and J lost 4 bases, with 9 bases between them. Germline CDR1 and CDR2: SNHLY and FYNNEI. The CDR3 totals 14 residues. The CDR3 region is CASSEWPVNEKLFF. Written as DNA, the CDR3 is TGTGCCAGCAGTGAGTGGCCCGTTAATGAAAAACTGTTTTTT.

On this clone: Within the sample, other DNA sequences also encode this same CDR3. The gene calls are TRBV18 and TRBJ1-2; D might be TRBD1 (5 bases). V lost 6 bases and J 3 bases, leaving 17 bases between the germline ends. Per germline, CDR1 KGHSH and CDR2 LQKENI. The CDR3 totals 15 residues. DNA of the CDR3: TGTGCCAGCTCTCCGCCGGCGGGGGGGGACTATGGCTACACCTTC. Amino acids: CASSPPAGGDYGYTF.

V and J are TRBV2 and TRBJ2-6, with a possible D match to TRBD1 (6 bases). Germline loops: CDR1 SNHLY, CDR2 FYNNEI. V dropped 5 bases and J dropped 0 bases, with 11 bases sitting between them. This CDR3 is 16 amino acids long. The CDR3 sequence is CASSKDSFSGANVLTF. CDR3 nucleotides: TGTGCCAGCAGTAAGGACAGCTTCTCTGGGGCCAACGTCCTGACTTTC.

V usage is TRBV30 and J usage is TRBJ2-1; D is uncertain. Germline V CDR1 and CDR2: GTSNPN, SVGIG (reference sequence). The CDR3 consists of 13 residues. The V end lost 6 bases, the J end lost 0 bases, and 9 bases lay between the germline ends. The CDR3 DNA reads TGTGCCTGCGCGGAGAGCTCCTACAATGAGCAGTTCTTC. Translating it yields CACAESSYNEQFF.

The chain carries TRBV28 and TRBJ1-1; no definite D call. Germline V lookup: CDR1 MDHEN, CDR2 SYDVKM. The V and J ends lost 6 bases and 4 bases respectively, with 9 bases between them. The CDR3 covers 12 residues. The CDR3 DNA reads TGTGCCAGCAGACCCCTGAGCACTGAAGCTTTCTTT. It encodes CASRPLSTEAFF.

The V and J genes are TRBV2 and TRBJ1-2; 10 bases align to TRBD1. The CDR3 runs 16 residues. V lost 6 bases, J lost 1 base, and 8 bases stayed unmatched. The germline V gene has CDR1 SNHLY and CDR2 FYNNEI. The CDR3 region is CASRARRDRGNYGYTF. The CDR3 DNA reads as TGTGCCAGCAGGGCTCGGAGGGACAGGGGTAACTATGGCTACACCTTC.